The source of this T cell receptor (beta chain) is a study of beta chain features in type 1 diabetes. Study results and limitations: The naive, central memory and Treg TCRB repertoires looked more alike in patients than they did in healthy donors. Type 1 diabetes patients had fewer VDJ junction insertions and more deletions.

What was sequenced were expressed TCRB transcripts, since all of the isolated RNA had been reverse transcribed. Profiling relied on immunoSEQ multiplex PCR, and the TCRdb table lists in-frame clones only, not all of them. The sample yields more than 30,000 clones, about two thirds seen once. Points on this clone: What it recognizes is unknown.

V dropped 8 bases and J dropped 8; count of bases not matched to a gene: 12. The CDR3 is 14 residues long. The germline CDR1 and CDR2 sequences are SNHLY and FYNNEI. The TCR sequence derives from a woman in her 30s in good health. Sequenced input: Tregs from blood. The chain is built from TRBV2 and TRBJ2-1; TRBD2 agrees at 7 bases. The CDR3 nucleotides read TGTGCCAGCCGCCTAGCGGTCCTGCGCGATGAGCAGTTCTTC. This translates into CASRLAVLRDEQFF.